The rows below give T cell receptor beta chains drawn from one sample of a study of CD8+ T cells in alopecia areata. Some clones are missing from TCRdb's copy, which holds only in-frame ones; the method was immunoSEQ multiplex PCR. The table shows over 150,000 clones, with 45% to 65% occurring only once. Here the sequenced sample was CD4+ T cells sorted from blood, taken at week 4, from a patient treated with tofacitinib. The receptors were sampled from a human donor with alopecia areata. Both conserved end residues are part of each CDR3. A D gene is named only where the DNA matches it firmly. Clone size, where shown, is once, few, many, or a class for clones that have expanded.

CDR3 protein: CSVQQSTDTQYF
CDR3 DNA: TGCAGCGTTCAGCAAAGCACAGATACGCAGTATTTT
J gene: TRBJ2-3
CDR3 length: 12
clone size: -
V gene: TRBV29-1
D gene: -

CDR3 protein: CASSLEAGGNNEQFF
CDR3 DNA: TGCGCCAGCAGCCTAGAAGCGGGAGGTAACAATGAGCAGTTCTTC
J gene: TRBJ2-1
CDR3 length: 15
clone size: few
V gene: TRBV4-1
D gene: TRBD2

CDR3 protein: CSVVGQGVFEQYF
CDR3 DNA: TGCAGCGTTGTCGGGCAGGGCGTATTCGAGCAGTACTTC
J gene: TRBJ2-7
CDR3 length: 13
clone size: few
V gene: TRBV29-1
D gene: -

CDR3 protein: CASSTRAVGANVLTF
CDR3 DNA: TGTGCCAGCAGCACCCGAGCCGTTGGGGCCAACGTCCTGACTTTC
J gene: TRBJ2-6
CDR3 length: 15
clone size: few
V gene: TRBV7-2
D gene: -

CDR3 protein: CASSPRTSRLNEQFF
CDR3 DNA: TGTGCCAGCAGCCCCCGGACTAGTCGGCTCAATGAGCAGTTCTTC
J gene: TRBJ2-1
CDR3 length: 15
clone size: -
V gene: TRBV7-9
D gene: TRBD2

CDR3 protein: CASSQGQAGTGELFF
CDR3 DNA: TGCGCCAGCAGCCAAGGTCAAGCGGGGACCGGGGAGCTGTTTTTT
J gene: TRBJ2-2
CDR3 length: 15
clone size: few
V gene: TRBV4-3
D gene: TRBD2

CDR3 protein: CASSLAVSSGSTGELFF
CDR3 DNA: TGCGCCAGCAGCTTGGCCGTGAGCAGCGGGAGTACCGGGGAGCTGTTTTTT
J gene: TRBJ2-2
CDR3 length: 17
clone size: -
V gene: TRBV5-1
D gene: TRBD2

CDR3 protein: CAWSVRFVGELFF
CDR3 DNA: TGTGCCTGGAGTGTACGTTTCGTCGGGGAGCTGTTTTTT
J gene: TRBJ2-2
CDR3 length: 13
clone size: few
V gene: TRBV30
D gene: -

CDR3 protein: CSGGVAGGIGETQYF
CDR3 DNA: TGCAGCGGTGGGGTAGCGGGAGGCATAGGAGAGACCCAGTACTTC
J gene: TRBJ2-5
CDR3 length: 15
clone size: -
V gene: TRBV29-1
D gene: TRBD2

CDR3 protein: CSVARAQETQYF
CDR3 DNA: TGCAGCGTGGCCCGGGCCCAAGAGACCCAGTACTTC
J gene: TRBJ2-5
CDR3 length: 12
clone size: -
V gene: TRBV29-1
D gene: -

CDR3 protein: CSVLTGNYGYTF
CDR3 DNA: TGCAGCGTTTTGACGGGGAACTATGGCTACACCTTC
J gene: TRBJ1-2
CDR3 length: 12
clone size: -
V gene: TRBV29-1
D gene: -

CDR3 protein: CASSKGLTSGGADEQYF
CDR3 DNA: TGCGCCAGCAGCAAGGGGCTGACTAGCGGAGGCGCGGACGAGCAGTACTTC
J gene: TRBJ2-7
CDR3 length: 17
clone size: -
V gene: TRBV5-1
D gene: TRBD2

CDR3 protein: CASRSPDTQYF
CDR3 DNA: TGTGCCAGCAGGTCTCCAGATACGCAGTATTTT
J gene: TRBJ2-3
CDR3 length: 11
clone size: -
V gene: TRBV6-5
D gene: -

CDR3 protein: CAWIDRGGSYEQYF
CDR3 DNA: TGTGCCTGGATCGACAGGGGAGGCTCCTACGAGCAGTACTTC
J gene: TRBJ2-7
CDR3 length: 14
clone size: -
V gene: TRBV30
D gene: TRBD1

CDR3 protein: CSVTLGVDGELFF
CDR3 DNA: TGCAGCGTTACACTGGGGGTGGACGGGGAGCTGTTTTTT
J gene: TRBJ2-2
CDR3 length: 13
clone size: once
V gene: TRBV29-1
D gene: -

CDR3 protein: CASSGLAGGGEQFF
CDR3 DNA: TGTGCCAGCAGCGGACTAGCGGGAGGAGGTGAGCAGTTCTTC
J gene: TRBJ2-1
CDR3 length: 14
clone size: few
V gene: TRBV9
D gene: TRBD2

CDR3 protein: CSANGPYEQYF
CDR3 DNA: TGCAGCGCCAACGGGCCCTACGAGCAGTACTTC
J gene: TRBJ2-7
CDR3 length: 11
clone size: few
V gene: TRBV29-1
D gene: -

CDR3 protein: CASSFPEVYGYTF
CDR3 DNA: TGTGCCAGCAGCTTTCCCGAGGTCTATGGCTACACCTTC
J gene: TRBJ1-2
CDR3 length: 13
clone size: few
V gene: TRBV5-6
D gene: -

CDR3 protein: CASSSPSTGYYGYTF
CDR3 DNA: TGTGCCAGCAGTTCCCCGTCGACAGGCTACTATGGCTACACCTTC
J gene: TRBJ1-2
CDR3 length: 15
clone size: -
V gene: TRBV27
D gene: -

CDR3 protein: CAWTPRTSFYEQYF
CDR3 DNA: TGTGCCTGGACCCCCAGGACTAGCTTCTACGAGCAGTACTTC
J gene: TRBJ2-7
CDR3 length: 14
clone size: few
V gene: TRBV30
D gene: TRBD2

CDR3 protein: CASSQGTSGRSETQYF
CDR3 DNA: TGTGCCAGCAGCCAAGGGACTAGCGGGAGATCGGAGACCCAGTACTTC
J gene: TRBJ2-5
CDR3 length: 16
clone size: -
V gene: TRBV4-2
D gene: TRBD2

CDR3 protein: CASSGYTGYF
CDR3 DNA: TGTGCCAGCAGTGGATACACGGGGTACTTC
J gene: TRBJ2-7
CDR3 length: 10
clone size: -
V gene: TRBV2
D gene: -

CDR3 protein: CATSNAGRAPRGEKLFF
CDR3 DNA: TGTGCCACCAGCAACGCCGGGAGAGCCCCCCGAGGCGAAAAACTGTTTTTT
J gene: TRBJ1-4
CDR3 length: 17
clone size: once
V gene: TRBV15
D gene: -

CDR3 protein: CASSLGPGDQPQHF
CDR3 DNA: TGTGCCAGCAGCTTAGGTCCGGGGGATCAGCCCCAGCATTTT
J gene: TRBJ1-5
CDR3 length: 14
clone size: -
V gene: TRBV7-2
D gene: -

CDR3 protein: CAWSVGDAAQGFF
CDR3 DNA: TGTGCCTGGAGTGTAGGGGACGCGGCCCAAGGGTTTTTT
J gene: TRBJ1-4
CDR3 length: 13
clone size: -
V gene: TRBV30
D gene: -

CDR3 protein: CASSSWTESETQYF
CDR3 DNA: TGTGCCAGCAGCTCTTGGACAGAGTCGGAGACCCAGTACTTC
J gene: TRBJ2-5
CDR3 length: 14
clone size: -
V gene: TRBV9
D gene: -

CDR3 protein: CASSPTSEGTIYF
CDR3 DNA: TGTGCCAGCAGTCCTACGTCAGAGGGCACCATATATTTT
J gene: TRBJ1-3
CDR3 length: 13
clone size: -
V gene: TRBV2
D gene: -

CDR3 protein: CASSQDGGLGELFF
CDR3 DNA: TGCGCCAGCAGCCAAGATGGGGGACTCGGGGAGCTGTTTTTT
J gene: TRBJ2-2
CDR3 length: 14
clone size: -
V gene: TRBV4-3
D gene: -

CDR3 protein: CASSEAGRRQGTQYF
CDR3 DNA: TGTGCCAGCAGTGAAGCGGGACGGCGCCAAGGAACCCAGTACTTC
J gene: TRBJ2-5
CDR3 length: 15
clone size: -
V gene: TRBV2
D gene: -